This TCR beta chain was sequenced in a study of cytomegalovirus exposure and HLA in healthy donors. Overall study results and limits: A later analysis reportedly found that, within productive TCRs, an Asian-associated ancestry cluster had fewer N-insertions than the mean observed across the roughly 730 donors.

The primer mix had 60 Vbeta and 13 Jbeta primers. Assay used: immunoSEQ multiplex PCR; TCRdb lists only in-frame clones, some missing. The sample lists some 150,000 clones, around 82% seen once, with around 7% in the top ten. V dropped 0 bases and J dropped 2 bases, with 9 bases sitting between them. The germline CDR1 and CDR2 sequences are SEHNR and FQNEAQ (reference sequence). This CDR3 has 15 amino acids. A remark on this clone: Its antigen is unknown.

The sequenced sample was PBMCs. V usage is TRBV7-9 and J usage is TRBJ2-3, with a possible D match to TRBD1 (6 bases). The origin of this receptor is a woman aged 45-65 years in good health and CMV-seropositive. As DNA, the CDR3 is TGTGCCAGCAGCTTAGCGGGGGCAACCACAGATACGCAGTATTTT. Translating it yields CASSLAGATTDTQYF.